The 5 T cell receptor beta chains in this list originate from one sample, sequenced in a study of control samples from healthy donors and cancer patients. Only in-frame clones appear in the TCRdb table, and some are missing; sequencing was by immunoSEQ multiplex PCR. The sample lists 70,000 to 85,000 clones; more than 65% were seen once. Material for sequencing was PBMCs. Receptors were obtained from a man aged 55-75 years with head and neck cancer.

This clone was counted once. The CDR3 is CAIRVPLGQGVNTEAFF. Written as DNA, the CDR3 is TGTGCCATCAGAGTGCCCTTGGGACAGGGGGTGAACACTGAAGCTTTCTTT. The chain combines TRBV10-3 with TRBJ1-1; 11 nucleotides align to TRBD1. V gave up 6 bases and J gave up 0 bases; unmatched junction bases: 9. The CDR3 is 17 amino acids. CDR1 and CDR2 (germline): ENHRY, SYGVKD.

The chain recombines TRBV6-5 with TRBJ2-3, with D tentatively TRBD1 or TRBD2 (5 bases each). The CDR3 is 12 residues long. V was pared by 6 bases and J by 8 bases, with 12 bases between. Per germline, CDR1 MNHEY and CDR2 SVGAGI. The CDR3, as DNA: TGTGCCAGCAGGTTGCAGGGAGCTACGCAGTATTTT. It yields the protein CASRLQGATQYF.

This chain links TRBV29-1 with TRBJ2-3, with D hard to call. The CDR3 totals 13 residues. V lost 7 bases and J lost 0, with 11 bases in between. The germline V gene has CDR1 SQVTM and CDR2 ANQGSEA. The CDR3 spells CSALLGSTDTQYF. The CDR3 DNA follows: TGCAGCGCATTGCTCGGAAGCACAGATACGCAGTATTTT.

The CDR3 sequence: CASRSEQGAGTGELFF. As DNA, the CDR3 is TGTGCCAGCAGATCCGAACAGGGGGCTGGCACCGGGGAGCTGTTTTTT. This rearrangement joins TRBV6-4 to TRBJ2-2, with TRBD1 identical over 9 bases. After removal of 6 bases from V and 4 bases from J, the junction contained 9 bases not matched to a gene. CDR3 length: 16 residues. The germline V gene encodes CDR1 MRHNA and CDR2 SNTAGT.

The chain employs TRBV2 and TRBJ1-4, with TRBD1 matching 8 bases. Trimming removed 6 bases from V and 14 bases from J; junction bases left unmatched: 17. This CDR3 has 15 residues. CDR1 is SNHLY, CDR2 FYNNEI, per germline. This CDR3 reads CASSVGQDQMARLFF. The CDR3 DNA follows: TGTGCCAGCAGCGTGGGACAGGACCAAATGGCTAGGCTGTTTTTT. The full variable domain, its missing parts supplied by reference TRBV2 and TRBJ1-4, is EPEVTQTPSHQVTQMGQEVILRCVPISNHLYFYWYRQILGQKVEFLVSFYNNEISEKSEIFDDQFSVERPDGSNFTLKIRSTKLEDSAMYFCASSVGQDQMARLFFGSGTQLSVL.